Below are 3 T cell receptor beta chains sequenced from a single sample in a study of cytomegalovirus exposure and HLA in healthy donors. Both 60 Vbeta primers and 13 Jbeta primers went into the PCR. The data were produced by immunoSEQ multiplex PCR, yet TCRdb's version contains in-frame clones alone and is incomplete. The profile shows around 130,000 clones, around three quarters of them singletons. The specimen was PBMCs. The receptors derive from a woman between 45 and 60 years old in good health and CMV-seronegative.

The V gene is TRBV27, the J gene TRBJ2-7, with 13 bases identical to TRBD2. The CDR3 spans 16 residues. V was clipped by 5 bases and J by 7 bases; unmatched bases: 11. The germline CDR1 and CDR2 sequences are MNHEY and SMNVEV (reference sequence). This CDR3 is CASSTRTSGSSWEQYF. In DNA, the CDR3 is TGTGCCAGCAGTACCCGGACTAGCGGGAGCTCATGGGAGCAGTACTTC.

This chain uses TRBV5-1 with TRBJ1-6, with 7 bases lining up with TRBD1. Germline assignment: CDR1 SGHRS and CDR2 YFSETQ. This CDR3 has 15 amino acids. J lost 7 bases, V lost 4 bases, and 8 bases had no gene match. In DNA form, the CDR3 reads TGCGCCAGCAGCCTCACGGGACAGACAAATTCACCCCTCCACTTT. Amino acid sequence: CASSLTGQTNSPLHF.

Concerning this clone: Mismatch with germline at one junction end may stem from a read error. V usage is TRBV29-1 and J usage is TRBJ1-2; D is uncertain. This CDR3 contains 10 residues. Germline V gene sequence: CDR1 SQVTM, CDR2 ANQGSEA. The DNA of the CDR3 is TGCAGCGTTGAAGAGGTCGCGTACCCCTTC. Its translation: CSVEEVAYPF.